Sequencing of this T cell receptor beta chain was carried out in a study of T cells in Graves' hyperthyroidism and ophthalmopathy. Turning to the study itself: At initial diagnosis, before any treatment had begun, peripheral blood was obtained.

CDR1 and CDR2 (germline): SNHLY, FYNNEI. V lost 8 bases and J lost 2; bases outside the gene matches: 12. The CDR3 covers 16 residues. About this clonotype itself: Its specificity is not known.

On the basis of clinical symptoms, serum thyroxine and TRAb, thyroid ultrasound and orbital computed tomography, diagnoses were made. Overall study results and limits: Expanded thyroid clonotypes (above 0.001) were mostly also found in blood.

The investigators amplified TCR beta CDR3 regions from RNA transcripts. During a first-round RT-PCR of the TCR CDR3, the HTBI primer set was used. TCRdb passed the multiplex PCR reads through MiXCR, listing each CDR3 protein once. The repertoire has a few hundred thousand distinct CDR3 sequences, around 19% of them found once; the top ten carry just under 45%. Sequencing was done on a sample of blood. The chain recombines TRBV2 with TRBJ1-3, with 7 bases aligning to TRBD1. This clonotype was sampled from a man in his forties with Graves' hyperthyroidism. The CDR3 coding sequence is TGTGCCAGCCTCCTCGACGCAGGGGGTCCTGGAAACACCATATATTTT. Protein sequence: CASLLDAGGPGNTIYF.